The clone carrying this T cell receptor beta chain was detected only once. The antigen is unknown. This sample was taken from a study of T cell responses to AZD1222 COVID-19 vaccine. Findings and caveats of the study: Repertoire samples came only from after the peak T cell response.

The CDR3 runs 16 residues. Germline lookup yields CDR1 LGHNA and CDR2 YSLEER. V was clipped by 3 bases and J by 5 bases, with 16 bases between them. Libraries were prepared by immunoSEQ multiplex PCR; TCRdb keeps only in-frame clonotypes and omits some of them. The sample includes 70,000 to 75,000 clones, around nine tenths of them seen just once. The sequencing here drew on peripheral blood, taken 28 days after the second AZD1222 dose. The receptor was isolated from an adult who received the AZD1222 COVID-19 vaccine. The chain links TRBV4-3 to TRBJ2-2; possible D gene TRBD1, 6 bases. CDR3 bases: TGCGCCAGCAGCCACCTACGAGGGGGAAGTACCGGGGAGCTGTTTTTT. Amino acids: CASSHLRGGSTGELFF.